This T cell receptor (beta chain) was sequenced during a study of beta chain features in type 1 diabetes. Looked up from germline, CDR1 is LGHNA and CDR2 is YNFKEQ. Between the trimmed V and J ends, which lost 1 base and 5 bases, there was a span of 9 bases. CDR3 size: 13 residues. This clone was detected a few times. As every portion of the isolated RNA was reverse transcribed, the sequencing read expressed TCRB transcripts. Assay: immunoSEQ multiplex PCR; the TCRdb copy retains only in-frame clones and omits some. Of roughly 610,000 clones listed, roughly 15% were seen once; the top ten hold about 0.086%.

The sample comprised naive CD4+ T cells from blood. The chain carries TRBV4-2 and TRBJ2-7; D is unclear. The TCR sequence derives from a man between 18 and 29 years old in good health. The CDR3 bases are TGTGCCAGCAGCCAAGCAAGGGCCGACGAGCAGTACTTC. Translating gives CASSQARADEQYF.